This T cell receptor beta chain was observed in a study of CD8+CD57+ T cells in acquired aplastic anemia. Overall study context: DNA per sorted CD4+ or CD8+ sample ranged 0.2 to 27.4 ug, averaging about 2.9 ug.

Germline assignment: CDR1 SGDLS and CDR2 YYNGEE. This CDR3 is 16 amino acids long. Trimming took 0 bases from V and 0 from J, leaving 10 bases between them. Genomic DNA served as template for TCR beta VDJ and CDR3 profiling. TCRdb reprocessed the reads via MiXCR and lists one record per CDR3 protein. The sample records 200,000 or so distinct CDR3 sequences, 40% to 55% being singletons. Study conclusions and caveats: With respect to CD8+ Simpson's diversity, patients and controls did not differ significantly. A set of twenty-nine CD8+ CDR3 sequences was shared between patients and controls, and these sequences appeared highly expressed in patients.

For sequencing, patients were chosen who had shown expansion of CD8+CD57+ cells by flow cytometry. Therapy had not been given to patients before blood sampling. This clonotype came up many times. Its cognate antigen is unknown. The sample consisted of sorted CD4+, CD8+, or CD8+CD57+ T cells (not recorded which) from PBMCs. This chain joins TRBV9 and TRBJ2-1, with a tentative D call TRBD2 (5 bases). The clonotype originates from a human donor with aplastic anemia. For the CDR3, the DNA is TGTGCCAGCAGCGTAGACTCGGCGGGCTCCTACAATGAGCAGTTCTTC. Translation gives CASSVDSAGSYNEQFF.